This record looks at one T cell receptor (beta chain) sequence and its context. Antigen specificity is unknown. The germline V gene encodes CDR1 SEHNR and CDR2 FQNEAQ (reference sequence). CDR3 length equals 19 residues. Trimming took off 4 bases at V and 0 bases at J, with 21 bases between the two ends. This sample stems from a study of radiotherapy plus CTLA-4 blockade in lung cancer. Across the study: Across the patients, objective responses occurred in approximately 17%, and disease control in 31%. Broader study findings: Blood TCR clones of tumor origin expanded after radiotherapy plus ipilimumab.

Sequencing was performed with immunoSEQ multiplex PCR; in TCRdb, only in-frame clones are kept and a portion is missing. The table has approximately 33,000 clones, around 80% seen once. The genes are TRBV7-9 and TRBJ2-2; D is possibly TRBD2 (5 bases). The specimen comprised peripheral blood, sampled from a patient treated with radiotherapy plus ipilimumab. This clonotype originated in a human donor with non-small cell lung cancer who had stable disease on radiotherapy plus ipilimumab. CDR3 amino acids: CASSSTPGYSRANTGELFF. In nucleotides, the CDR3 is TGTGCCAGCAGCTCCACCCCGGGATACTCGAGGGCGAACACCGGGGAGCTGTTTTTT.